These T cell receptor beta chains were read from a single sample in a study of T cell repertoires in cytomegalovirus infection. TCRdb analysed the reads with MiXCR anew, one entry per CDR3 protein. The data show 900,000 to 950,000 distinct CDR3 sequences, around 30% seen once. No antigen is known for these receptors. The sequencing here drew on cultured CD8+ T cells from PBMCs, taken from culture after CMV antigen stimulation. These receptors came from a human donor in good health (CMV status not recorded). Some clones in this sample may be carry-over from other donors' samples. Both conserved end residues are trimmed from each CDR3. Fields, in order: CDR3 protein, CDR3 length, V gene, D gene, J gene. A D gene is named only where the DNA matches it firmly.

ATSSDWDSGVTDTQY	15	TRBV15	-	TRBJ2-3
ASGLVLGPGNTIY	13	TRBV12-5	-	TRBJ1-3
ASSYSQSPTGGELF	14	TRBV6-5	-	TRBJ2-2
ASSDLAAHLYNEQF	14	TRBV7-8	TRBD2	TRBJ2-1
ASSQDQTATNEKLF	14	TRBV4-3	-	TRBJ1-4
ASSQEALAPANTQY	14	TRBV4-2	-	TRBJ2-3
ASSLYLGGTNHIRSGANVLT	20	TRBV7-2	TRBD1	TRBJ2-6
VSSQGPSSYNEQF	13	TRBV14	-	TRBJ2-1
ASSPRPGSGEQF	12	TRBV7-7	-	TRBJ2-1
GAGRGTEAF	9	TRBV6-2/TRBV6-3	-	TRBJ1-1
ASSLFTQDTYNEQF	14	TRBV7-8	-	TRBJ2-1
ASNRGFGNEQF	11	TRBV5-1	-	TRBJ2-1
ASSTRQGGAQPQH	13	TRBV19	TRBD1	TRBJ1-5
ASSQEVYGSSGNTIY	15	TRBV4-1	-	TRBJ1-3
ASSYSETGRSYT	12	TRBV6-2/TRBV6-3	TRBD1	TRBJ1-2
ASSSSANVLT	10	TRBV7-2	-	TRBJ2-6
ASSHRTGGFDEQY	13	TRBV7-6	TRBD1	TRBJ2-7
ATSDLTRTYEEGNQPQH	17	TRBV24-1	-	TRBJ1-5
AISELRDGNEAF	12	TRBV10-3	-	TRBJ1-1
ASSDSRAGYT	10	TRBV2	-	TRBJ1-2
ASSQVHSPSYGYT	13	TRBV4-1	-	TRBJ1-2
ASSLEAPFSSYNEQF	15	TRBV7-6	-	TRBJ2-1
ASSADRGNSPLH	12	TRBV2	TRBD1	TRBJ1-6
ASSQGRVEGRREETQY	16	TRBV3-1	-	TRBJ2-5
ASSPPGQTNEKLF	13	TRBV7-4	TRBD1	TRBJ1-4
ASSLRPQGEQY	11	TRBV7-2	-	TRBJ2-7
ASSLGQQGHTQY	12	TRBV7-2	-	TRBJ2-3
ASSLGNLDYGYT	12	TRBV5-6	-	TRBJ1-2
ASSARLRASTDTQY	14	TRBV7-2	-	TRBJ2-3
ASRLTSGGYNEQF	13	TRBV28	TRBD2	TRBJ2-1
ASSVAQGYNEQF	12	TRBV9	-	TRBJ2-1
ASSQKGVSTDTQY	13	TRBV4-1	-	TRBJ2-3
ASSPQLGTGVGTQY	14	TRBV7-8	TRBD1	TRBJ2-3
ASSLDDTQGTQY	12	TRBV5-4	-	TRBJ2-5
ASSVASSGGQETQY	14	TRBV9	TRBD2	TRBJ2-5
ASTPAGPTYGYT	12	TRBV12-3/TRBV12-4	-	TRBJ1-2
ASKGFTDTQY	10	TRBV5-1	-	TRBJ2-3
ASSFEGGGYGGELF	14	TRBV12-3/TRBV12-4	-	TRBJ2-2
ASSLGGGAMTDTQY	14	TRBV7-6	-	TRBJ2-3
ASRGTLSYEQY	11	TRBV7-2	-	TRBJ2-7
ASSSNAEAF	9	TRBV7-9	-	TRBJ1-1
ASSQVLNLNEQF	12	TRBV4-1	-	TRBJ2-1
ASSPSENTEAF	11	TRBV7-6	-	TRBJ1-1
ASSPIHGSTDTQY	13	TRBV6-5	-	TRBJ2-3
ASSVKQGNTEAF	12	TRBV11-2	-	TRBJ1-1
ASSLKPTGNTGELF	14	TRBV4-1	-	TRBJ2-2
SARTRQGLNTEAF	13	TRBV20-1	TRBD1	TRBJ1-1
SVEEGGRGDQPQH	13	TRBV29-1	-	TRBJ1-5
ASSSRPTYEQY	11	TRBV19	-	TRBJ2-7
ASSHFSGRGAGGQPQH	16	TRBV27	-	TRBJ1-5
ASLGTGRLEQY	11	TRBV19	TRBD1	TRBJ2-7
ASSQGLRGTETQY	13	TRBV4-1	-	TRBJ2-5
ASSVADRIYGYT	12	TRBV9	-	TRBJ1-2
ASSWGTGSQETQY	13	TRBV6-5	TRBD1	TRBJ2-5
ASSFVQASYNEQF	13	TRBV12-3/TRBV12-4	-	TRBJ2-1
ASSRRGSIGELF	12	TRBV27	-	TRBJ2-2
ASSFGQGDSDSPLH	14	TRBV6-5	TRBD1	TRBJ1-6